The clone carrying this T cell receptor (beta chain) was recorded at least ten times. MiXCR was run by TCRdb on the RT-PCR reads, yielding one entry per CDR3 protein. The table includes more than 550,000 distinct CDR3 sequences, more than 13% detected once. The CDR3 is made up of 14 amino acids. V lost 5 bases and J lost 3, with 12 bases in between. Per the germline V gene, CDR1 is SGHTA and CDR2 is FQGNSA. Sample: memory CD4+ T cells from blood. The chain carries TRBV7-2 and TRBJ2-3; no firm D call. This receptor was identified in a female donor in good health, serving as a healthy control. The CDR3 spells CASSPGMVTDTQYF. CDR3 coding DNA: TGTGCCAGCAGCCCCGGCATGGTAACAGATACGCAGTATTTT.